Included here is one T cell receptor (beta chain) sequence, with context. What it recognizes is unknown. At one end the junction does not follow the germline gene, possibly because of a read error. The primer mix had 60 Vbeta and 13 Jbeta primers. Assay: immunoSEQ multiplex PCR; the TCRdb copy retains only in-frame clones and omits some. The repertoire has roughly 200,000 clones, 86% of them found once; the top ten carry around 0.3%. The record originates from a study of cytomegalovirus exposure and HLA in healthy donors. Study-wide points: It was approximately 150 TCR beta chains that were listed as cytomegalovirus-associated. With later analysis, a missense DCLRE1C variant became linked to TCR beta V- and J-gene trimming. Among donors in an Asian-associated ancestry cluster, a later analysis reportedly found fewer N-insertions than the approximately 700-donor mean.

The CDR3 has 13 amino acids. Germline V lookup: CDR1 SSHAT, CDR2 FNYEAQ (reference sequence). The sequenced material came from PBMCs. The rearrangement links TRBV7-7 to TRBJ2-5; unclear D gene. The clonotype comes from a woman younger than 45 in good health and CMV-seronegative. CDR3: CASSLDGYETQYF. The CDR3 nucleotides read TGTGCTAGCAGCTTAGACGGGTATGAGACCCAGTACTTC.